The clone carrying this T cell receptor (beta chain) occurred once. What it binds is not known. The data derive from a study of cytomegalovirus exposure and HLA in healthy donors. Background on the study: Findings of an earlier analysis included roughly 110 million unique TCR beta sequences from 190 million or so T cells.

Study-wide results and limits: The study found most TCR sequences rare, yet found some public TCRs in many donors. Among the most significant clusters, several appeared linked to common viral pathogens in a later analysis. Across donors, sequencing depth was assumed by presence/absence analyses to be roughly uniform.

With 60 Vbeta and 13 Jbeta primers, the PCR was carried out. The data were produced by immunoSEQ multiplex PCR, yet TCRdb's version contains in-frame clones alone and is incomplete. The sample records 110,000 or so clones, about 64% being singletons. The CDR3 is 15 amino acids. Germline V lookup: CDR1 SGHTA, CDR2 FQGNSA. V dropped 2 bases and J dropped 6; count of bases not matched to a gene: 6. The TCR was taken from a man between 18 and 35 years old in good health and CMV-seropositive. The V gene is TRBV7-2, the J gene TRBJ1-5; TRBD1 matches at 8 bases. The specimen was PBMCs. The CDR3 region has the DNA TGTGCCAGCAGCTTAAAGACAGGGGAAGCTCAGCCCCAGCATTTT. It is translated as CASSLKTGEAQPQHF.